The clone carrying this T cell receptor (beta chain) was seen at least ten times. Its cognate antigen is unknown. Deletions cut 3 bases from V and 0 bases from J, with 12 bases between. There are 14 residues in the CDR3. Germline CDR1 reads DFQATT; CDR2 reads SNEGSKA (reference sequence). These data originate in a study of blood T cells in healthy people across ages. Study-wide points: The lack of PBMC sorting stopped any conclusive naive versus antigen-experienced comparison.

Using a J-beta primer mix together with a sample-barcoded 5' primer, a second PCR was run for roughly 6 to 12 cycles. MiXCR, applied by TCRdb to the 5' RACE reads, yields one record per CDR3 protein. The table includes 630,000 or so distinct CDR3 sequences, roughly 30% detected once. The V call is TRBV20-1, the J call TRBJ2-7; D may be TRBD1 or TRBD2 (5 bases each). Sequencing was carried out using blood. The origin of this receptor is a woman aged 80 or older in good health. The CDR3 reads CSARRAGSSYEQYF. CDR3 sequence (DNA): TGCAGTGCTAGGAGAGCAGGGAGCTCCTACGAGCAGTACTTC.